This T cell receptor (beta chain) was obtained from a study of cytomegalovirus exposure and HLA in healthy donors. The study ran its PCR with 60 Vbeta and 13 Jbeta primers. Sequencing was performed with immunoSEQ multiplex PCR; in TCRdb, only in-frame clones are kept and a portion is missing. Among 100,000 to 120,000 clones listed, around 76% were seen once. This sequence originates from a man aged 25-40 years in good health and CMV-seropositive. What was sequenced was PBMCs.

CDR3 protein: CASSDGGQGSTGELFF. The CDR3 nucleotides read TGTGCCAGCAGTGACGGTGGACAGGGTTCCACCGGGGAGCTGTTTTTT. The chain combines TRBV6-4 with TRBJ2-2; 8 bases map to TRBD1. V shed 2 bases, J shed 4 bases, and the junction held 6 bases outside the gene matches. The CDR3 extends over 16 amino acids. Looked up from germline, CDR1 is MRHNA and CDR2 is SNTAGT.